The clone carrying this TCR beta chain occurred a few times. TCRdb fed the 5' RACE reads into MiXCR, producing one record per CDR3 protein. The data contain tens of thousands of distinct CDR3 sequences, roughly 12% of them singletons. The sample is drawn from a study of spatial heterogeneity in lung cancer. The time point was: sample taken at primary tumor resection. The input material, whole RNA from tumor, nontumor lung or frozen PBMC, was sequenced unsorted. The germline gives CDR1 LNHNV, CDR2 YYDKDF (reference sequence). The CDR3 extends over 16 amino acids. V was clipped by 0 bases and J by 2 bases, with 12 bases between them.

The receptor's source is a male donor with early-stage non-small cell lung cancer. The rearrangement links TRBV15 to TRBJ2-3; D remains ambiguous. The sequenced sample was PBMCs, obtained at surgery. The CDR3 region has the DNA TGTGCCACCAGCAGAGATCCTGGCGGCTCCACAGATACGCAGTATTTT. The encoded protein is CATSRDPGGSTDTQYF.